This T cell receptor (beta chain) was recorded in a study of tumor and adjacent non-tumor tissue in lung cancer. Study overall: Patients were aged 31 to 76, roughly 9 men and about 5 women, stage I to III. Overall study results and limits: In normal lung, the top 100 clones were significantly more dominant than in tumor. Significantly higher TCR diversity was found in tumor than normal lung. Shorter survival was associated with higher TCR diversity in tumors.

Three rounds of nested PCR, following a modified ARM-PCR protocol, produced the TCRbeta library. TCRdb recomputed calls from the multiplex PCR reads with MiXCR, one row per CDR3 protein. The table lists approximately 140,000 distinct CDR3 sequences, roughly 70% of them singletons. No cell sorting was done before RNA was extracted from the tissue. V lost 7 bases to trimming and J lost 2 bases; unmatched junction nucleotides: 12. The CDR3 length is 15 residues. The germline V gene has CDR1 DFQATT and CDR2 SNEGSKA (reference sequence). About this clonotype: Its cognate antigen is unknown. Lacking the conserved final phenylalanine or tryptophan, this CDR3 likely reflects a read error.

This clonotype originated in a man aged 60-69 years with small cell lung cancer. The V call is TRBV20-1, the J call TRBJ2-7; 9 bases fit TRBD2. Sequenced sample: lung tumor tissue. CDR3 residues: CSVRPSSGKPYEQYI. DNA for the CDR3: TGCAGTGTTAGGCCATCTAGCGGGAAGCCCTACGAGCAGTACATC.